Below, one TCR beta chain is given with its context. What it recognizes is unknown. TCRdb independently ran MiXCR on the 5' RACE reads; one entry per CDR3 protein. Of 250,000 to 350,000 distinct CDR3 sequences listed, 15% to 20% were seen once; the top ten hold 7.8%. V lost 3 bases to trimming and J lost 0 bases, with 9 bases between them. The CDR3 length is 15 residues. Looked up from germline, CDR1 is MNHEY and CDR2 is SVGAGI. The data were obtained in a study of CD8 T cells in ankylosing spondylitis. Broader study findings: Matched ankylosing spondylitis synovial fluid reportedly contained a significantly enriched population of disease-linked clones. Certain motif variants had earlier appeared in reactive arthritis synovial fluid and blood.

The sample taken for sequencing was blood, either unsorted or a sorted T cell fraction (not recorded which). The chain joins TRBV6-5 to TRBJ1-3; TRBD1 is a possible D gene (5 bases). The origin of this receptor is a male donor with ankylosing spondylitis or in good health (not recorded which). As DNA, the CDR3 is TGTGCCAGCAGTTATGACAGCCGCTCTGGAAACACCATATATTTT. Protein product: CASSYDSRSGNTIYF.